These 21 T cell receptor beta chains came from one sample sequenced in a study of blood T cell repertoires in COVID-19. Assay used: immunoSEQ multiplex PCR; TCRdb lists only in-frame clones, some missing. This sample has 120,000 or so clones; about 88% occur once, and the top ten carry approximately 3.4%. Sequenced: peripheral blood. Source of these receptors: a woman aged 50 to 65 with acute or convalescent COVID-19.

V and J are TRBV7-2 and TRBJ2-1; 8 nucleotides align to TRBD2. The CDR3 length is 14 residues. Per the germline V gene, CDR1 is SGHTA and CDR2 is FQGNSA. J was trimmed by 7 bases and V by 4 bases; bases with no gene match: 6. In DNA form, the CDR3 reads TGTGCCAGCAGCTCTAGCGGGTCGGGGAATGAGCAGTTCTTC. It specifies CASSSSGSGNEQFF.

This rearrangement joins TRBV29-1 to TRBJ1-1, with 9 bases fitting TRBD1. Per germline, CDR1 SQVTM and CDR2 ANQGSEA. Trimming at V came to 6 bases and at J to 6 bases, leaving 8 bases not matched to a gene. This CDR3 has 13 residues. This chain's CDR3 is CSVVQGAVAEAFF. The CDR3 DNA follows: TGCAGCGTCGTACAGGGGGCGGTCGCTGAAGCTTTCTTT.

The J gene is TRBJ1-2, the V gene TRBV2; 11 bases are shared with TRBD1. Germline values: CDR1 SNHLY, CDR2 FYNNEI. The V and J ends lost 6 bases and 8 bases, in that order; junction bases with no gene match: 8. There are 14 residues in the CDR3. The CDR3 sequence: CASSLGQGAKGYTF. The CDR3 DNA reads TGTGCCAGCAGCCTCGGACAGGGGGCTAAGGGCTACACCTTC.

The chain is built from TRBV2 and TRBJ1-2; 8 positions match TRBD1. With 2 bases clipped from V and 5 bases from J, the junction kept 7 bases outside the gene matches. The CDR3 has 15 amino acids. Per the germline V gene, CDR1 is SNHLY and CDR2 is FYNNEI. The CDR3 DNA reads as TGTGCCAGCAGTGAACAGGGGGCTACCCGTTATGGCTACACCTTC. Its protein product is CASSEQGATRYGYTF.

This chain joins TRBV29-1 and TRBJ2-2, with 7 bases lining up with TRBD1. V lost 5 bases, J lost 0 bases, and 9 bases stayed unmatched. Germline V gene lookup returns CDR1 SQVTM and CDR2 ANQGSEA. CDR3 length: 16 residues. In DNA, the CDR3 is TGCAGCGTTCGGGACAGCGAGATGACGAACACCGGGGAGCTGTTTTTT. Amino acids: CSVRDSEMTNTGELFF.

The chain links TRBV9 to TRBJ2-3, with a tentative D call TRBD2 (6 bases). This CDR3 has 16 residues. V was shortened by 4 bases and J by 0 bases, with 15 bases between the two germline ends. From germline, CDR1 is SGDLS and CDR2 YYNGEE. Here the CDR3 reads CASSRGVRASTDTQYF. DNA of the CDR3: TGTGCCAGCAGCCGCGGGGTCAGGGCTAGCACAGATACGCAGTATTTT.

The V and J genes are TRBV15 and TRBJ1-1, with TRBD1 identical over 7 bases. This CDR3 spans 15 amino acids. Losses at the gene ends were 5 bases for V and 6 bases for J; bases not matched to a gene: 12. Looked up from germline, CDR1 is LNHNV and CDR2 is YYDKDF (reference sequence). This CDR3 reads CATSGPWTGKAEAFF. The CDR3 DNA sequence: TGTGCCACCAGCGGACCCTGGACAGGAAAGGCTGAAGCTTTCTTT. The full variable domain, with the rest looked up from reference TRBV15 and TRBJ1-1, is DAMVIQNPRYQVTQFGKPVTLSCSQTLNHNVMYWYQQKSSQAPKLLFHYYDKDFNNEADTPDNFQSRRPNTSFCFLDIRSPGLGDTAMYLCATSGPWTGKAEAFFGQGTRLTVV.

V is TRBV9 and J is TRBJ2-2; 7 bases fit TRBD1. V gave up 6 bases and J gave up 1 base; unmatched junction bases: 0. The CDR3 contains 13 residues. Germline V CDR1 and CDR2: SGDLS, YYNGEE. CDR3 protein: CASNRGNTGELFF. The DNA for the CDR3 is TGTGCCAGCAACAGGGGGAACACCGGGGAGCTGTTTTTT.

The chain employs TRBV30 and TRBJ1-5; D may be TRBD1 (6 bases). The V end lost 4 bases, the J end lost 7 bases, and 11 bases lay between the germline ends. This CDR3 contains 12 residues. Germline CDR1 and CDR2: GTSNPN and SVGIG (reference sequence). The chain's CDR3 is CAWTRGEQPQHF. The CDR3, as DNA: TGTGCCTGGACCAGGGGTGAACAGCCCCAGCATTTT. Based on the CDR3 plus reference TRBV30 and TRBJ1-5, the full variable domain is SQTIHQWPATLVQPVGSPLSLECTVEGTSNPNLYWYRQAAGRGLQLLFYSVGIGQISSEVPQNLSASRPQDRQFILSSKKLLLSDSGFYLCAWTRGEQPQHFGDGTRLSIL.

In its sample, this clone was seen a few times. The chain has TRBV24-1 and TRBJ2-3; a weak D match, TRBD2 (6 bases). The CDR3 runs to 16 residues. Germline CDR1 KGHDR, CDR2 SFDVKD. Trimming left V 2 bases short and J 4 bases short, with 15 bases between. In nucleotides, the CDR3 is TGTGCCACCAGTGATTCGGACTCGACTAGTTCAGATACGCAGTATTTT. It encodes CATSDSDSTSSDTQYF.

The V call is TRBV28, the J call TRBJ2-5; TRBD2 aligns across 11 bases. V shed 6 bases, J shed 1 base, and the junction held 16 bases outside the gene matches. This CDR3 is built from 19 residues. Per the germline V gene, CDR1 is MDHEN and CDR2 is SYDVKM. The CDR3 nucleotides are TGTGCCAGCAGCCCCCAGGCCCCCACTAGCGGGGGTTTCCAAGAGACCCAGTACTTC. Protein sequence: CASSPQAPTSGGFQETQYF.

This chain connects TRBV6-1 to TRBJ2-3; 8 bases map to TRBD2. There are 17 residues in the CDR3. Germline CDR1 is MNHNS and CDR2 is SASEGT. J lost 2 bases, V lost 3 bases, and 10 bases had no gene match. The chain's CDR3 is CASSDFFTSGYTDTQYF. The DNA for the CDR3 is TGTGCCAGCAGTGACTTTTTTACTAGCGGCTACACAGATACGCAGTATTTT.

This chain connects TRBV3-1 (or the pseudogene TRBV3-2) to TRBJ2-1; D is unclear. The CDR3 consists of 14 residues. Trimming removed 0 bases from V and 3 bases from J, with 6 bases in between. Germline CDR1 is LGHDT and CDR2 is YNNKEL (reference sequence). The CDR3 sequence is CASSQDASYNEQFF. The CDR3 nucleotides read TGTGCCAGCAGCCAAGATGCTAGCTACAATGAGCAGTTCTTC.

This clone was counted only a few times. The chain combines TRBV4-1 with TRBJ2-7; 9 bases agree with TRBD2. The CDR3 totals 15 residues. The trim removed 0 bases at V and 5 bases at J, leaving 5 bases unmatched. Germline V gives CDR1 MGHRA, CDR2 YSYEKL. CDR3 in amino acids: CASSQDPSGIDEQYF. Written as DNA, the CDR3 is TGCGCCAGCAGCCAAGATCCTAGCGGGATTGACGAGCAGTACTTC.

The chain carries TRBV19 and TRBJ1-1, with TRBD1 as a possible D gene (6 bases). The CDR3 totals 16 residues. Looked up from germline, CDR1 is LNHDA and CDR2 is SQIVND (reference sequence). Trimming left V 5 bases short and J 1 base short, with 17 bases between. The CDR3 here is CASSPDSGPGNTEAFF. CDR3 nucleotides: TGTGCCAGTAGTCCGGACAGTGGTCCAGGGAACACTGAAGCTTTCTTT.

This sequence joins TRBV19 and TRBJ1-6; 7 bases fit TRBD1. This CDR3 has 13 amino acids. Germline CDR1 LNHDA, CDR2 SQIVND (reference sequence). V lost 6 bases, J lost 10 bases, and 6 bases stayed unmatched. The CDR3 sequence: CASSTTGDSPLHF. The CDR3 DNA reads as TGTGCCAGTAGCACAACAGGGGACTCACCCCTCCACTTT.

This clone was seen a few times. V gene TRBV7-9 combines with J gene TRBJ2-1; D is unclear. Trimming left V 2 bases short and J 3 bases short, with 14 bases between. This CDR3 comprises 16 residues. CDR1 SEHNR and CDR2 FQNEAQ come from the germline V gene (reference sequence). In DNA, the CDR3 is TGTGCCAGCAGCTTACGGGTCTCCTCGGACTACAATGAGCAGTTCTTC. It yields the protein CASSLRVSSDYNEQFF.

V and J are TRBV4-1 and TRBJ2-1; D possibly corresponds to TRBD2 (5 bases). There are 17 residues in the CDR3. CDR1 MGHRA and CDR2 YSYEKL come from the germline V gene. V dropped 0 bases and J dropped 9 bases, with 21 bases sitting between them. The CDR3 spells CASSQESGPLPGIEQFF. CDR3 DNA sequence: TGCGCCAGCAGCCAAGAAAGCGGCCCTCTTCCCGGGATTGAGCAGTTCTTC.

The CDR3 nucleotides are TGTGCCAGCAGAACCTCCGGGACTGGCCAAGAGACCCAGTACTTC. Its protein product is CASRTSGTGQETQYF. This rearrangement joins TRBV6-6 to TRBJ2-5; D may be TRBD2 (6 bases). The germline V gene encodes CDR1 MNHNY and CDR2 SVGAGI (reference sequence). V lost 6 bases, J lost 1 base, and 15 bases lay in between. The CDR3 has 15 amino acids.

The chain has TRBV9 and TRBJ1-4, with 7 bases fitting TRBD1. V gave up 4 bases and J gave up 5 bases; unmatched junction bases: 8. The CDR3 is made up of 15 amino acids. Germline V gene sequence: CDR1 SGDLS, CDR2 YYNGEE. CDR3 nucleotide sequence: TGTGCCAGCAGCACAGCGACAGGGTCGAATGAAAAACTGTTTTTT. It is translated as CASSTATGSNEKLFF.

The gene calls are TRBV19 and TRBJ1-2; 11 nucleotides match TRBD1. The CDR3 spans 17 residues. Germline V CDR1 and CDR2: LNHDA, SQIVND (reference sequence). Germline trimming cut 5 bases from V and 7 bases from J; bases unmatched to any gene: 15. CDR3 region: CASSSNPGQGDGIGYTF. CDR3 DNA sequence: TGTGCCAGTAGTTCAAACCCGGGACAGGGGGATGGAATTGGCTACACCTTC.